A selection of T cell receptor beta chains follows, all from one sample in a study of tumor-infiltrating lymphocytes in primary liver carcinoma. TCRdb fed the multiplex PCR reads into MiXCR, producing one record per CDR3 protein. The repertoire consists of some 87,000 distinct CDR3 sequences, with just over 65% occurring once and the leading ten covering about 27%. Sequencing was carried out using tumor-adjacent normal liver tissue. Receptors originate from a man in his forties or fifties with primary liver carcinoma and hepatitis B virus infection. Both conserved end residues are part of each CDR3. The D gene is left open where the match is weak. A clone size is listed for some rows: how often the clone was seen (once, few, many), or a class if it is expanded.

DNA	CDR3	D	V	J	size
TGTGCCAGCAGCTCCTGGGGACCCCTATCCTACGAGCAGTACTTC	CASSSWGPLSYEQYF	.	TRBV11-2	TRBJ2-7	.
TGCAGTGCTGGGACTAGCGGTTACACAGATACGCAGTATTTT	CSAGTSGYTDTQYF	TRBD2	TRBV20-1	TRBJ2-3	few
TGTGCCAGTAGTATCACCCAAGTGGGCGGGGAGCTGTTTTTT	CASSITQVGGELFF	.	TRBV19	TRBJ2-2	few
TGTGCCAGCAACCTTAGAGGGCAGGGTCGCACCGGAGAGCTGTTTTTT	CASNLRGQGRTGELFF	.	TRBV11-1	TRBJ2-2	.
TGTGCCAGCAGTTGGGACCCCCTGGGGTATGGCTACACCTTC	CASSWDPLGYGYTF	.	TRBV12-3/TRBV12-4	TRBJ1-2	many
TGTGCCAGCAGCTTATTTCGCGGGGGGACTAGGGGAAGCGAGCAGTACTTC	CASSLFRGGTRGSEQYF	TRBD2	TRBV7-8	TRBJ2-7	many
TGTGCCATCAGTGAGGGCCGTGAAAAACAGTTTTTT	CAISEGREKQFF	.	TRBV10-3	TRBJ1-4	.
TGTGCCAGCAGTGATTCGGTTGGGGATACGCAGTATTTT	CASSDSVGDTQYF	.	TRBV6-1	TRBJ2-3	many
TGTGCCATCAGTGATGAATATCTGGCAGATACGCAGTATTTT	CAISDEYLADTQYF	.	TRBV10-3	TRBJ2-3	few
TGTGCCAGCAGTTACTCGGGACAGTACGAGAAACTGTTTTTT	CASSYSGQYEKLFF	TRBD1	TRBV6-6	TRBJ1-4	many
TGTACCAGCAGCCAGGGACTAGAGCGGGGCGAGCAGTTCTTC	CTSSQGLERGEQFF	TRBD2	TRBV4-1	TRBJ2-1	.
TGCGCCAGCAACCAAGGCTCCCCGACACACAACTATGGCTACACCTTC	CASNQGSPTHNYGYTF	.	TRBV4-1	TRBJ1-2	once
TGTACCGGCAGCTTTCCACACCATCTCTCTGGGGCCAACGACCTGACTTTC	CTGSFPHHLSGANDLTF	.	TRBV5-6	TRBJ2-6	.
TGTGCCAGCTGGGCGGAAGGCACCGGGGAGCTGTTTTTT	CASWAEGTGELFF	.	TRBV6-6	TRBJ2-2	many
TGTGCCAGCAGCTTGGATATCGTAGTAGTCATGGGTGAGCAGTTCTTC	CASSLDIVVVMGEQFF	.	TRBV11-2	TRBJ2-1	.
TGTGCCAGCAGTTCGGTGACTGGGGGGATCGGGGAGCTGTTTTTT	CASSSVTGGIGELFF	.	TRBV12-3/TRBV12-4	TRBJ2-2	.
TGCGCCAACAGCTTGGAATCCCACGAGCAGTACTTC	CANSLESHEQYF	.	TRBV5-1	TRBJ2-7	.
TGCGCCAGCAGCTTGGGGCCGGGACTAGGGTCCTACGAGCAGTACTTC	CASSLGPGLGSYEQYF	TRBD2	TRBV5-1	TRBJ2-7	.
TGCAGCGTTGAACGGGGGGGAGGGGGCACCGGGGAGCTGTTTTTT	CSVERGGGGTGELFF	TRBD2	TRBV29-1	TRBJ2-2	many
TGTGCCAGTATCCAGGGCTACACTGAAGCTTTCTTT	CASIQGYTEAFF	.	TRBV19	TRBJ1-1	many
TGTGCCACCAGTGACTGGGAGACCCAGTGCTTC	CATSDWETQCF	.	TRBV24-1	TRBJ2-5	few
TGTGCCAGCAGCTTATCAAGGACGGATAATGAGCAGTTCTTC	CASSLSRTDNEQFF	.	TRBV7-9	TRBJ2-1	.
TGTGCCAGCAGCTTAGGACTAGCGGGAGTTCACGAGCAGTACTTC	CASSLGLAGVHEQYF	TRBD2	TRBV7-3	TRBJ2-7	.